This record looks at one T cell receptor (beta chain) sequence and its context. The CDR3 length is 15 residues. V was clipped by 2 bases and J by 5 bases, with 14 bases between them. CDR1 and CDR2 (germline): SGHNT, YENEEA. This specimen comes from a study of blood T cell repertoires in COVID-19. Seattle patient enrollment occurred during active infection, with longitudinal follow-up thereafter. TCRdb's table, derived via immunoSEQ multiplex PCR, lists solely in-frame clones and lacks some. The repertoire holds approximately 300,000 clones, with about 93% as singletons. Sample: peripheral blood. This receptor was taken from a woman aged 30 to 39 with COVID-19, enrolled during active disease. The V call is TRBV11-3, the J call TRBJ2-3, with TRBD2 as a possible D gene (6 bases). The CDR3 nucleotides read TGTGCCAGCAGCTTACATGGGGGAGCGGGAGATACGCAGTATTTT. Encoded protein: CASSLHGGAGDTQYF.